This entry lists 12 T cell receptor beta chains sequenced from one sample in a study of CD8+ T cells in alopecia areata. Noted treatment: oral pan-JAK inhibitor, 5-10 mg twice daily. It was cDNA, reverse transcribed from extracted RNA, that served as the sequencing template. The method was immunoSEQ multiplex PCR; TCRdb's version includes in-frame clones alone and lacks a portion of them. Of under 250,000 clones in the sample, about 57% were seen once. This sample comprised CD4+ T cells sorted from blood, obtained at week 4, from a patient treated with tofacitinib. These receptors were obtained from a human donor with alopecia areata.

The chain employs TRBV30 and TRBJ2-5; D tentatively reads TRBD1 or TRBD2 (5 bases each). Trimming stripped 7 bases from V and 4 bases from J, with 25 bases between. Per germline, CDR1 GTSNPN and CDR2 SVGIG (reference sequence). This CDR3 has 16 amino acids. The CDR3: CASLRDGIFYGETQYF. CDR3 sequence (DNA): TGTGCCTCCCTCCGGGACGGAATATTCTATGGAGAGACCCAGTACTTC.

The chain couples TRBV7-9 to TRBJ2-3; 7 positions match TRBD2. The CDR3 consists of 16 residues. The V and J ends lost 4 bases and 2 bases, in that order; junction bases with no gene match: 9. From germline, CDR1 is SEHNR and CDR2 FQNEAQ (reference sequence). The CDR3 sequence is CASSSQRGASTDTQYF. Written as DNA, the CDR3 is TGTGCCAGCAGCTCTCAGCGGGGCGCGTCCACAGATACGCAGTATTTT.

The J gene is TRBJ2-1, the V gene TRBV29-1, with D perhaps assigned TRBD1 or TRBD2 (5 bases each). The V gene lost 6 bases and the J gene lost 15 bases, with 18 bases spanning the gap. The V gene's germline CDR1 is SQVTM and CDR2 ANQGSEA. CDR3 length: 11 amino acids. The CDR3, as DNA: TGCAGCGTAGACGAGGGGCTTTCCTTGTTCTTC. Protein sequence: CSVDEGLSLFF.

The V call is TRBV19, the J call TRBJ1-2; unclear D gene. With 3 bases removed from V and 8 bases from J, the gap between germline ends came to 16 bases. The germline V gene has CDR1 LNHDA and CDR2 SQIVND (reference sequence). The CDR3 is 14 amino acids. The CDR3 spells CASSILTPPKGYTF. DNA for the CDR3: TGTGCCAGTAGTATCCTGACACCCCCAAAGGGCTACACCTTC.

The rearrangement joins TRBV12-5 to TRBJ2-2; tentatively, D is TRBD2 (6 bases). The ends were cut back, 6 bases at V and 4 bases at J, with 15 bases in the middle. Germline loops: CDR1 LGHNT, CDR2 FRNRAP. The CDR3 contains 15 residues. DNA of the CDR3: TGTGCTAGTGGGGAGAGGCAGGGAGGCACCGGGGAGCTGTTTTTT. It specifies CASGERQGGTGELFF.

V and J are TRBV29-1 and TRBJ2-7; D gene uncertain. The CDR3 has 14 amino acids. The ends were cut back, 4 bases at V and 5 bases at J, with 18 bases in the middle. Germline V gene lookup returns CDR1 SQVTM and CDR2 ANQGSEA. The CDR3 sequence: CSVARTGRGDEQYF. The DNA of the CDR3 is TGCAGCGTTGCCAGGACGGGCCGTGGGGACGAGCAGTACTTC.

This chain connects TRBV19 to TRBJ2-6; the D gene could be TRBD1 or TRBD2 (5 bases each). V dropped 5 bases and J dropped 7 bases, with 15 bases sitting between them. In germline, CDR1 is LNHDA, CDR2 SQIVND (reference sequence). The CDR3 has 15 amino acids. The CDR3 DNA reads TGTGCCAGTAGTGGGCCGGGACGCGGAGCCAACGTCCTGACTTTC. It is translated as CASSGPGRGANVLTF.

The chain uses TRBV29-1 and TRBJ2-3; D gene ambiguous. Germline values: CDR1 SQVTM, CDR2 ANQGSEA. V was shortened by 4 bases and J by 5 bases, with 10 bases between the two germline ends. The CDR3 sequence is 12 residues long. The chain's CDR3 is CSVVVAIDTQYF. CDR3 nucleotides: TGCAGCGTTGTCGTAGCCATAGATACGCAGTATTTT.

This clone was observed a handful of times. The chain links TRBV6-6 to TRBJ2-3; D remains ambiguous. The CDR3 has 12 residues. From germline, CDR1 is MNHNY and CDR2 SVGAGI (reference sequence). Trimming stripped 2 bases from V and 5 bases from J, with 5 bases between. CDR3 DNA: TGTGCCAGCAGTTACGCTGGAGATACGCAGTATTTT. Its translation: CASSYAGDTQYF.

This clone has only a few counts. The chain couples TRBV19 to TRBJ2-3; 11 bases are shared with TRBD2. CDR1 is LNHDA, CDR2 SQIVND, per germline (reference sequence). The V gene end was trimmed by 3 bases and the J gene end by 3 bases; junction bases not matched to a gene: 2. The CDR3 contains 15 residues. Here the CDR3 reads CASSIRTSGTDTQYF. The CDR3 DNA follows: TGTGCCAGTAGTATTCGGACTAGCGGGACAGATACGCAGTATTTT.

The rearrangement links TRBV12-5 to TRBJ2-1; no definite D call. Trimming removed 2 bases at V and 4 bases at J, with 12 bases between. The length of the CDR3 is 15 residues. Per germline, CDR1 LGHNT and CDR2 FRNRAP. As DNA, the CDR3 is TGTGCTAGTGGTTTGAGCCCTAACGGATACAATGAGCAGTTCTTC. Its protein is CASGLSPNGYNEQFF. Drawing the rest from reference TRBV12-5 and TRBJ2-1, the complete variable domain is DARVTQTPRHKVTEMGQEVTMRCQPILGHNTVFWYRQTMMQGLELLAYFRNRAPLDDSGMPKDRFSAEMPDATLATLKIQPSEPRDSAVYFCASGLSPNGYNEQFFGPGTRLTVL.

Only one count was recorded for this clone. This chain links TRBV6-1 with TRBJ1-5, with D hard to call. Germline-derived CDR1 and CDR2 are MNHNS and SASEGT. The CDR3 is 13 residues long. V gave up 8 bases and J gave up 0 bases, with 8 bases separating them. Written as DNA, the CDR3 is TGTGCCAGCGAAGGGTTTAGCAATCAGCCCCAGCATTTT. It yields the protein CASEGFSNQPQHF.